This T cell receptor beta chain was identified in a study of T cell repertoires in cytomegalovirus infection (dated by TCRdb to between 2017 and 2020). Turning to the overall study: Because public TCR beta signatures pointed to carriage of CMV infection together with the matching HLA type, the HLA type of each donor mattered for the analysis. Beyond this particular receptor, the publication reports: In the ex vivo response, HLA-C-restricted CMV-specific TCR beta clonotypes were dominant, and in two of eight donors the single most frequent clonotype came from this HLA-C-restricted group. In both this cohort and an independent cohort of under 450 donors, the cumulative frequency of public TCR beta family members distinguished carriers of CMV infection plus the relevant HLA type.

This clonotype was observed at least ten times. The antigen it recognizes is unknown. The sample holds no much larger clone one base away, and base qualities are not on file. Data came from an Illumina HiSeq 1500. Clones were called with MiXCR by TCRdb after fastp trimmed the public reads at Q25, and only in-frame beta chains were retained. Rows are combined by CDR3 protein, so each entry shows the most common genes and DNA. A total of approximately 250,000 distinct CDR3 sequences appear in this sample, over 9% of them only once. 1.5% to 2% of the sample goes to the ten largest clones. Via the germline V gene (reference sequence), CDR1 is SEHNR and CDR2 FQNEAQ. Its CDR3 holds 18 amino acids, cysteine through phenylalanine. Only the CDR3 DNA is retained, 54 bases long and in frame from the first base. For this chain, trimming is 2 bases at the V end and 1 base at the J end, and the number of junction bases without a gene match is 9.

This receptor was taken from a human donor in good health (CMV status not recorded). Some clones in this sample may be carry-over from other donors' samples. The sample was PBMCs. Here the chain combines TRBV7-9 and TRBJ2-5; 11 central nucleotides agree with TRBD2. The sequence in DNA is TGTGCCAGCAGCTTAAGCCTAGCGGGAGGCCCCCTCCAAGAGACCCAGTACTTC. Its protein reads: CASSLSLAGGPLQETQYF.